One sample yielded the 21 T cell receptor beta chains listed below, sequenced in a study of cytomegalovirus exposure and HLA in healthy donors. This PCR relied on a set of 60 Vbeta primers and 13 Jbeta primers. Assay used: immunoSEQ multiplex PCR; TCRdb lists only in-frame clones, some missing. The repertoire holds some 98,000 clones, with about 81% as singletons. Sequenced sample: PBMCs. The source of these receptors is a man aged 18 to 35 in good health and CMV-seropositive.

This clone showed up just a few times. V gene TRBV4-2 combines with J gene TRBJ1-5; possible D gene TRBD1, 6 bases. The CDR3 is 16 residues long. Trimming stripped 0 bases from V and 4 bases from J, with 13 bases between. The germline gives CDR1 LGHNA, CDR2 YNFKEQ. In DNA form, the CDR3 reads TGTGCCAGCAGCCAAGAACAGGGATCTCTTAATCAGCCCCAGCATTTT. It yields the protein CASSQEQGSLNQPQHF.

The gene calls are TRBV30 and TRBJ2-2; 7 bases line up with TRBD1. The CDR3 contains 15 residues. The trim removed 2 bases at V and 0 bases at J, leaving 3 bases unmatched. The V gene's germline CDR1 is GTSNPN and CDR2 SVGIG (reference sequence). CDR3 residues: CAWSLGGANTGELFF. As DNA, the CDR3 is TGTGCCTGGAGTTTAGGGGGCGCGAACACCGGGGAGCTGTTTTTT.

The chain couples TRBV6-4 to TRBJ2-1, with 7 bases fitting TRBD2. Trimming removed 6 bases from V and 4 bases from J; junction bases left unmatched: 9. The germline CDR1 and CDR2 sequences are MRHNA and SNTAGT. This CDR3 has 15 residues. In nucleotides, the CDR3 is TGTGCCAGCAGCCCTGGGGCTAGCGGTTACAATGAGCAGTTCTTC. Its protein is CASSPGASGYNEQFF.

V gene TRBV2 combines with J gene TRBJ2-3; a possible D gene is TRBD1 (5 bases). CDR1 and CDR2 from the germline V gene are SNHLY and FYNNEI. This CDR3 is 14 amino acids long. Trimming took 8 bases from V and 6 from J, leaving 18 bases between them. The CDR3 nucleotides are TGTGCCAGCGTACCGACAGATTCAGGGGATACGCAGTATTTT. This encodes CASVPTDSGDTQYF.

The chain carries TRBV25-1 and TRBJ2-5; 9 bases are a match to TRBD1. The CDR3 spans 15 residues. The V and J ends lost 5 bases and 5 bases, in that order; junction bases with no gene match: 9. Germline values: CDR1 MGHDK, CDR2 SYGVNS. CDR3 protein: CASSPPGQGGETQYF. The CDR3 bases are TGTGCCAGCAGTCCTCCGGGACAGGGCGGGGAGACCCAGTACTTC. The whole variable domain, filled in from reference TRBV25-1 and TRBJ2-5, reads EADIYQTPRYLVIGTGKKITLECSQTMGHDKMYWYQQDPGMELHLIHYSYGVNSTEKGDLSSESTVSRIRTEHFPLTLESARPSHTSQYLCASSPPGQGGETQYFGPGTRLLVL.

The chain recombines TRBV5-4 with TRBJ2-5; TRBD1 is a possible D gene (6 bases). The J call may not be correct, given that the DNA end is closer to TRBJ2-7. The CDR3 is 15 amino acids. Germline lookup yields CDR1 SGHNT and CDR2 YYREEE (reference sequence). CDR3 loop: CASSLQGGSSYEQYF. The CDR3 DNA sequence: TGTGCCAGCAGCTTACAGGGTGGTAGCTCCTACGAGCAGTACTTC.

This chain's CDR3 is CASSPPNRAIPNTEAFF. CDR3 DNA: TGTGCCAGCTCACCACCGAACAGGGCCATCCCGAACACTGAAGCTTTCTTT. The V gene is TRBV18, the J gene TRBJ1-1, with a weak D call TRBD1 (6 bases). Trimming stripped 0 bases from V and 1 base from J, with 15 bases between. Looked up from germline, CDR1 is KGHSH and CDR2 is LQKENI. The CDR3 spans 17 residues.

J is TRBJ1-6 and V is TRBV9; D is uncertain. V was shortened by 0 bases and J by 0 bases, with 13 bases between the two germline ends. The CDR3 is 18 amino acids. Germline loops: CDR1 SGDLS, CDR2 YYNGEE. The CDR3 DNA is TGTGCCAGCAGCGTAGGGGAAGGACTTAGCTCCTATAATTCACCCCTCCACTTT. This gives the protein CASSVGEGLSSYNSPLHF.

This chain links TRBV4-2 with TRBJ2-1; 8 bases fit TRBD1. Germline CDR1 reads LGHNA; CDR2 reads YNFKEQ. V lost 0 bases, J lost 6 bases, and 10 bases stayed unmatched. The CDR3 contains 17 residues. CDR3 in amino acids: CASSQDGRTGIFNEQFF. The CDR3 nucleotides read TGTGCCAGCAGCCAAGATGGAAGGACAGGGATCTTCAATGAGCAGTTCTTC.

The rearrangement links TRBV27 to TRBJ1-5; D possibly corresponds to TRBD1 (5 bases). Germline CDR1 MNHEY, CDR2 SMNVEV (reference sequence). V lost 0 bases, J lost 3 bases, and 15 bases lay in between. The CDR3 consists of 17 residues. In nucleotides, the CDR3 is TGTGCCAGCAGTTTATCGTCGACGGGGGTCCTCAATCAGCCCCAGCATTTT. It specifies CASSLSSTGVLNQPQHF.

This chain connects TRBV6-5 to TRBJ2-7; 8 bases agree with TRBD2. Germline assignment: CDR1 MNHEY and CDR2 SVGAGI. The V gene end was trimmed by 6 bases and the J gene end by 5 bases; junction bases not matched to a gene: 9. The CDR3 consists of 14 residues. The CDR3 sequence: CASSSGLAVDEQYF. The CDR3 DNA follows: TGTGCCAGCAGCTCCGGACTAGCCGTCGACGAGCAGTACTTC.

The chain has TRBV29-1 and TRBJ2-3, with a possible D match to TRBD2 (5 bases). V lost 7 bases and J lost 4, with 12 bases in between. The CDR3 is made up of 12 amino acids. CDR1 is SQVTM and CDR2 is ANQGSEA in the germline V gene. The CDR3 coding sequence is TGCAGCGGAGGGAAGTGGGCAGATACGCAGTATTTT. It codes for CSGGKWADTQYF.

The gene calls are TRBV7-9 and TRBJ2-1; TRBD1 matches at 8 bases. V trimming: 1 base; J trimming: 1 base; junction bases outside the gene matches: 6. CDR1 SEHNR and CDR2 FQNEAQ come from the germline V gene (reference sequence). The CDR3 has 17 residues. The CDR3 loop is CASSLGSGGKSYNEQFF. The CDR3 coding sequence is TGTGCCAGCAGCTTAGGATCAGGGGGCAAGTCCTACAATGAGCAGTTCTTC.

This clone appeared a single time. The chain joins TRBV10-1 to TRBJ2-5; possibly TRBD2 for D (5 bases). Trimming cost V 5 bases and J 5 bases, with 12 bases left between them. From germline, CDR1 is WNHNN and CDR2 SYGVQD (reference sequence). CDR3 length: 13 residues. The CDR3 DNA sequence: TGCGCCAGCAGTCGAATCTCGGGGGAGACCCAGTACTTC. Its translation is CASSRISGETQYF.

This chain's CDR3 is CSVEFPTGGKNTEAFF. The CDR3 region has the DNA TGCAGCGTTGAATTTCCGACAGGGGGTAAGAACACTGAAGCTTTCTTT. The chain employs TRBV29-1 and TRBJ1-1; TRBD1 matches 9 bases. The V gene's germline CDR1 is SQVTM and CDR2 ANQGSEA. With 2 bases clipped from V and 1 base from J, the junction kept 8 bases outside the gene matches. The CDR3 loop spans 16 amino acids.

This clone was counted a single time. This chain uses TRBV6-1 with TRBJ1-3; no reliable D call. Trimming shortened V by 5 bases and J by 7 bases, and 12 bases separated the two germline ends. CDR3 length: 13 amino acids. Germline V gene lookup returns CDR1 MNHNS and CDR2 SASEGT. CDR3 sequence: CASSLSELNTIYF. CDR3 DNA: TGTGCCAGCAGTCTTTCCGAACTTAACACCATATATTTT.

This chain uses TRBV25-1 with TRBJ1-4; perhaps TRBD1 as D (5 bases). CDR3 size: 14 residues. V was cut by 5 bases and J by 4 bases, with 11 bases left in between. Germline lookup yields CDR1 MGHDK and CDR2 SYGVNS. This CDR3 is CASSWGLINEKLFF. CDR3 DNA sequence: TGTGCCAGCAGTTGGGGACTGATTAATGAAAAACTGTTTTTT.

The genes are TRBV6-1 and TRBJ1-5; a possible D gene is TRBD1 (5 bases). The CDR3 runs to 14 residues. Germline lookup yields CDR1 MNHNS and CDR2 SASEGT. Trimming left V 4 bases short and J 5 bases short, with 12 bases between. CDR3 sequence reads: CASSASGGYQPQHF. The CDR3 DNA reads TGTGCCAGCAGTGCCTCGGGGGGTTATCAGCCCCAGCATTTT.

The sample holds one count of this clone. The V and J genes are TRBV2 and TRBJ2-7; weak D call: TRBD2 (5 bases). CDR1 is SNHLY and CDR2 is FYNNEI in the germline V gene. Trimming took 6 bases from V and 3 from J, leaving 12 bases between them. The CDR3 totals 13 residues. CDR3 in amino acids: CASRVDFRYEQYF. CDR3 coding DNA: TGTGCCAGCAGGGTGGACTTCCGCTACGAGCAGTACTTC.

The chain joins TRBV6-6 to TRBJ2-7, with 8 bases lining up with TRBD1. The germline CDR1 and CDR2 sequences are MNHNY and SVGAGI (reference sequence). This CDR3 is 14 amino acids long. Unmatched junction bases numbered 5, after V lost 2 bases and J lost 5 bases. The CDR3 nucleotides read TGTGCCAGCAGTTACGTCGGGACAGGTAACGAGCAGTACTTC. Protein sequence: CASSYVGTGNEQYF.

The genes are TRBV7-9 and TRBJ2-3; 9 positions agree with TRBD1. The CDR3 loop spans 15 amino acids. In germline, CDR1 is SEHNR, CDR2 FQNEAQ (reference sequence). J lost 2 bases, V lost 5 bases, and 5 bases had no gene match. This CDR3 reads CASSPRDRATDTQYF. CDR3 nucleotides: TGTGCCAGCAGCCCTCGGGACAGGGCCACAGATACGCAGTATTTT.